This T cell receptor beta chain was documented in a study of blood T cells in healthy people across ages (dated by TCRdb to about 2015). General notes on the study: Template switching captured roughly one uniquely barcoded TCR beta cDNA molecule per two T cells in model experiments. The donors were split into four age groups: young (average about 15 years), middle-aged (around 37), aged (approximately 59) and long-lived (about 82). To avoid experimental bias, donors of different ages were randomly spread across the sequencing lanes. For two donors (one aged 18 to 29 and one aged 80 or older), the study analyzed two additional independent replicas of 1 million unique cDNA reads from the same blood draw. To track age-related changes in TCR beta repertoire diversity, the study relied on deep sequencing normalized with unique cDNA molecular identifiers. General study outcomes and caveats: Estimates of total diversity based on one million sequenced T cells were considered lower bounds and underestimates. Donor CMV infection status was unknown, potentially confounding age-related changes in expanded clonotypes. The long-lived group showed more naive CD4+ T cells, fewer expanded clones and increased TCR diversity than the aged group, suggesting age selection. As age increased, observed TCR beta diversity per million T cells dropped in a roughly linear way, and a significant reduction was already evident by age 40. Observed TCR beta diversity correlated strongly with the percentage of naive T cells measured by flow cytometry. Bulk unsorted PBMC profiling prevented conclusive comparison of naive and antigen-experienced compartments.

Library construction relied on 5' RACE. These reads were obtained on an Illumina HiSeq 2500. A second roughly 7 to 11 cycle PCR used a sample-barcoded 5' primer and a J-beta primer mix. A unique molecular identifier was introduced onto each TCR beta cDNA molecule by a template-switch 5' adaptor carrying 12 random nucleotides. At least 3 million CDR3-containing paired-end reads were obtained from each sample. First-strand cDNA was synthesized from all RNA with the Mint cDNA synthesis kit, primed by a TRBC-specific oligonucleotide. Following uracil-DNA glycosylase treatment, a first 18-cycle PCR with universal primers M1SS and BC2_uni_R was performed on all cDNA. Processing in the source paper ran as follows. For normalization, 1 million high-quality reads, each with a distinct molecular identifier, were randomly selected from each sample. Reads sharing molecular identifiers were discarded rather than binned into consensus sequences. MiTCR, set to a Q25 quality threshold and the strictest error-elimination algorithm, was used for CDR3 identification, clonotype clustering and error correction. A nonparametric unseen species model with Euler transformation was used to estimate a lower bound on total TCR beta diversity. Starting from the raw public reads, TCRdb applied fastp trimming at Q25, assembled clones with MiXCR and retained in-frame beta chains. CDR3 protein sequences are deduplicated, and each keeps its most common genes and DNA. The V and J calls were not made by the authors but by TCRdb's processing. This sample is represented by 450,000 to 700,000 distinct CDR3 sequences; roughly a quarter of them were singletons. Together, the top ten hold about a fifth of the sample.

There are many counts of this clonotype. It has no known antigen specificity. Base quality data are lacking; no much larger clone is found one base away. Systemically healthy Caucasian individuals from Russia, approximately 39 in total and aged roughly 6 to 100 years, were included as donors. Each donor gave ten milliliters of peripheral blood, collected into EDTA-treated Vacutainer tubes. Ficoll-Paque density-gradient centrifugation was used to isolate PBMCs, with at least 6.5 million per sample. Trizol reagent was used to extract total RNA from the PBMCs, yielding at least 6 micrograms per sample. For every donor, an aliquot of PBMCs went through flow cytometry to measure the percentages of naive CD45RAhigh/CD27high T cells. The junction shows trimming of 4 bases on V and 2 bases on J, plus 1 base between the germline ends. For CDR1 and CDR2, the germline V gene (reference sequence) lists SEHNR and FQNEAQ. The CDR3 spans 11 residues, from the cysteine through the phenylalanine. The entry retains the CDR3 DNA only, 33 bases that are in frame from base 1.

This chain joins TRBV7-9 to TRBJ2-3, with the D gene too uncertain to name. This clonotype was sampled from a woman in her 70s in good health. Source material: blood. The sequence in DNA is TGTGCCAGCAGCTACACAGATACGCAGTATTTT. Translated, this is CASSYTDTQYF.